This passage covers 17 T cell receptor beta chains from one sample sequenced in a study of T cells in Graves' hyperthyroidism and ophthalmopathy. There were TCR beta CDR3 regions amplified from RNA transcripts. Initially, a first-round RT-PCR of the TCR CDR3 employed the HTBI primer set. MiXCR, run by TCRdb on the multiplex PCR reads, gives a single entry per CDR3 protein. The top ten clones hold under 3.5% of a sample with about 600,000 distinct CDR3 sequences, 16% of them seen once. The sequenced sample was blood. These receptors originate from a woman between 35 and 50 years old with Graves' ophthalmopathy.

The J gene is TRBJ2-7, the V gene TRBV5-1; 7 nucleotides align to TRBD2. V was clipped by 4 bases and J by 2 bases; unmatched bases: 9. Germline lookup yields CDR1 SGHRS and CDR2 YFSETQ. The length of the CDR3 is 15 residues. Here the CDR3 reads CASSLQSGAAYEQYF. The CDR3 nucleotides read TGCGCCAGCAGCCTACAAAGCGGGGCTGCCTACGAGCAGTACTTC.

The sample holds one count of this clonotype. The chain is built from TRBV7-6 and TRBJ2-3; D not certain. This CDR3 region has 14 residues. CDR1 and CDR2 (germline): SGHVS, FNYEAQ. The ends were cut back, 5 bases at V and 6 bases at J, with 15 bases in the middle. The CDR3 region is CASSQTTTSDTQYF. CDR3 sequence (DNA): TGTGCCAGCAGCCAAACCACCACCTCGGATACGCAGTATTTT.

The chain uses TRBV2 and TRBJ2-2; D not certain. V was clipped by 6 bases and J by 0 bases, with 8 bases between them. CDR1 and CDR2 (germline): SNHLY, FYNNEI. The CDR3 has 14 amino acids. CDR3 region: CASSVLPNTGELFF. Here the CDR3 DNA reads TGTGCCAGCAGCGTACTCCCGAACACCGGGGAGCTGTTTTTT.

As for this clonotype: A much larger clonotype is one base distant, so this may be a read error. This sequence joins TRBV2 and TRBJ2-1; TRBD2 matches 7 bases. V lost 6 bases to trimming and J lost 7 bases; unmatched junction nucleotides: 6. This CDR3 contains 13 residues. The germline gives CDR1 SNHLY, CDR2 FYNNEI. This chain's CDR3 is CASRRGLPNEQFF. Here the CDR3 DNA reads TGTGCCAGCAGAAGGGGACTACCTAATGAGCAGTTCTTC.

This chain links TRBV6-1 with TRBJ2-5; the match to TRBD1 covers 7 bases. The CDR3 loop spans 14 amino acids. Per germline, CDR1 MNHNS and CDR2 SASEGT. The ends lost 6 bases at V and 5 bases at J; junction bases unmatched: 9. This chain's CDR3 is CASRDQGVRETQYF. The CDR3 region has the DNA TGTGCCAGCAGGGACCAGGGGGTGAGGGAGACCCAGTACTTC.

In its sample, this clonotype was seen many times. The CDR3 is CASSLSPVNQPQHF. The CDR3 bases are TGTGCCAGCAGCTTAAGCCCTGTCAATCAGCCCCAGCATTTT. V usage is TRBV7-2 and J usage is TRBJ1-5; D not certain. This CDR3 is built from 14 residues. Germline V gene data show CDR1 as SGHTA and CDR2 as FQGNSA. V lost 2 bases and J lost 3, with 8 bases in between.

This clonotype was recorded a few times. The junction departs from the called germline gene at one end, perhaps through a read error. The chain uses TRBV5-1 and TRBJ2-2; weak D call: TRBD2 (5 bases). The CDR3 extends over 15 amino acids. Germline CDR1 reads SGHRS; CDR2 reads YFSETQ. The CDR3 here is CASSLLPRTAGELLF. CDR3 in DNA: TGCGCCAGCAGCTTGTTACCCAGGACGGCCGGGGAGCTGCTTTTT.

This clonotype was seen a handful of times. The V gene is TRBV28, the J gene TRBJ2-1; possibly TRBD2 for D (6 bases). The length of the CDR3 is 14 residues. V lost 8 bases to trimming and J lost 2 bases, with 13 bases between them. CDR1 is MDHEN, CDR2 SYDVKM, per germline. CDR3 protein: CASGLLATYNEQFF. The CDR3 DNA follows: TGTGCCAGCGGATTACTAGCCACCTACAATGAGCAGTTCTTC. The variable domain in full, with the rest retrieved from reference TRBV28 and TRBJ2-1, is DVKVTQSSRYLVKRTGEKVFLECVQDMDHENMFWYRQDPGLGLRLIYFSYDVKMKEKGDIPEGYSVSREKKERFSLILESASTNQTSMYLCASGLLATYNEQFFGPGTRLTVL.

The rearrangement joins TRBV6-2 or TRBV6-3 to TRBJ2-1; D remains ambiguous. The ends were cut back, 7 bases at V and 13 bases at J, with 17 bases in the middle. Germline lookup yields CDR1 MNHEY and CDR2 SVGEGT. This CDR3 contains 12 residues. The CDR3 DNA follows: TGTGCCAGCACCGAGTACCAAGAGACCCAGTTCTTC. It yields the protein CASTEYQETQFF.

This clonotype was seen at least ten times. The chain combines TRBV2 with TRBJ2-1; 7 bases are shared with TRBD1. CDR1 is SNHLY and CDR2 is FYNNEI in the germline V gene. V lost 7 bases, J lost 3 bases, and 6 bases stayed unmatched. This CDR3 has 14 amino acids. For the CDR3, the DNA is TGTGCCAGCACCGGGACAGTCAACTACAATGAGCAGTTCTTC. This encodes CASTGTVNYNEQFF.

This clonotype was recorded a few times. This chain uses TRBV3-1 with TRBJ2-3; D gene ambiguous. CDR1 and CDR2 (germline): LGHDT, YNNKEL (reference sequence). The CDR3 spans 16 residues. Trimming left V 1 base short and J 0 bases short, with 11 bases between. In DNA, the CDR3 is TGTGCCAGCAGCCAAGGCGCAGAACGGAGCACAGATACGCAGTATTTT. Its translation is CASSQGAERSTDTQYF.

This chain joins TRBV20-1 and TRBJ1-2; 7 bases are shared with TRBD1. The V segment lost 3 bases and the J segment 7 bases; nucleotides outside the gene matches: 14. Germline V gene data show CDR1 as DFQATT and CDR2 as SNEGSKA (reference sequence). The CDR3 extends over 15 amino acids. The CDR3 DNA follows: TGCAGTGCTAGCAAGGGGGCGCTAGGGGAAGGTGGCTACACCTTC. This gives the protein CSASKGALGEGGYTF.

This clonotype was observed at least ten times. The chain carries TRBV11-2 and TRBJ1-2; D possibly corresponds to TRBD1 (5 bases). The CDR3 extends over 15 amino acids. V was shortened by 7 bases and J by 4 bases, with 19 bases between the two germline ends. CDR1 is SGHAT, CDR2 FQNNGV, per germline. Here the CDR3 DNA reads TGTGCCAGCACTCTAAACCGGGACTTCCCCTATGGCTACACCTTC. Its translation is CASTLNRDFPYGYTF.

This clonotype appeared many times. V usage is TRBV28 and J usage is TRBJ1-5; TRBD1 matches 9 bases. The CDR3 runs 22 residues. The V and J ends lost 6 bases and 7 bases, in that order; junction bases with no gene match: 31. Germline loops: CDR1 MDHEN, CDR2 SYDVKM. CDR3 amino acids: CASRHDSVGNIVGTGRRQPQHF. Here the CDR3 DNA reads TGTGCCAGCAGACATGATAGCGTGGGTAACATTGTGGGGACAGGGAGGCGGCAGCCCCAGCATTTT.

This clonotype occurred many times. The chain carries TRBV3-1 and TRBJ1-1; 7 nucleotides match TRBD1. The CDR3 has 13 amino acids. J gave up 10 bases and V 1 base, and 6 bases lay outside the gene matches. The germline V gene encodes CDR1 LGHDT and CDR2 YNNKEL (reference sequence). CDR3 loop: CASSQGDEGAAFF. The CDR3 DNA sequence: TGTGCCAGCAGCCAAGGAGACGAGGGGGCAGCTTTCTTT.

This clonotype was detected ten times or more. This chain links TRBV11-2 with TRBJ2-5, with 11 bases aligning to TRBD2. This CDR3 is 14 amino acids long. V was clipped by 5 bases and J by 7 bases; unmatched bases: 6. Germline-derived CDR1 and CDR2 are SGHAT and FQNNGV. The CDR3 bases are TGTGCCAGCAGCGTACTAGCGGGAGATGGGACCCAGTACTTC. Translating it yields CASSVLAGDGTQYF.

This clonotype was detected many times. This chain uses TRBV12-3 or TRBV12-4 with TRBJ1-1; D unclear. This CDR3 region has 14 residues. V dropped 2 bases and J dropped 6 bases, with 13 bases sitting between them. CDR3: CASSLSGVYSEAFF. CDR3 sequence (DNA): TGTGCCAGCAGTTTAAGCGGAGTGTACTCTGAAGCTTTCTTT.